This T cell receptor beta chain was captured in a study of T cells in women clearing cervical HPV infection. Each participant carried one incident cervical HPV16 infection only. On this clone itself: Coverage ceases 3 residues before the CDR3 finishes, and the germline J gene fills in the end.

V lost 10 bases and J lost 4, with 13 bases in between. The CDR3 totals 12 residues. Germline V gene lookup returns CDR1 SNHLY and CDR2 FYNNEI. TCRdb's copy holds only in-frame clones and misses some; the assay was immunoSEQ multiplex PCR. This sample's table reports over 15,000 clones. This receptor was taken from a woman between 18 and 70 years old with a cervical HPV16 infection that either progressed to CIN3+ or cleared (not recorded which). The sequencing input was blood buffy coat. V and J are TRBV2 and TRBJ1-2; D may be TRBD1 (5 bases). The CDR3 bases that were read are TGTGCCACAGCTATGGACACCTATGGC. It is translated as CATAMDTYG. Given in full, the CDR3 is CATAMDTYGYTF.